Included here is one T cell receptor (beta chain) sequence, with context. What it binds is unknown. What was sequenced were expressed TCRB transcripts, since all of the isolated RNA had been reverse transcribed. Reads from naive, central memory and regulatory T cell samples averaged about 3.8 million. TCRdb's table, derived via immunoSEQ multiplex PCR, lists solely in-frame clones and lacks some. The repertoire has about 320,000 clones, about 15% of them found once; the top ten carry 6.7%. These data originate in a study of beta chain features in type 1 diabetes. General study findings and limits: Relative to healthy donors, patients appeared to have naive, central memory and Treg TCRB repertoires that were more similar.

From germline, CDR1 is SGHDT and CDR2 YYEEEE. Trimming at V came to 7 bases and at J to 2 bases, leaving 5 bases not matched to a gene. The CDR3 runs to 15 residues. CD4+ naive, central memory, regulatory and stem cell-like memory cells were sorted via CD45RO/CCR7/CD25/CD127/CD95/CD27. Each population that was sorted was more than 95% pure. The receptor was isolated from a man aged 25 to 40 in good health. Sequencing was done on a sample of central memory CD4+ T cells from blood. This sequence joins TRBV5-6 and TRBJ2-3; TRBD2 aligns across 12 bases. The CDR3 DNA reads TGTGCCAGCTGGAGGACTAGCGGGGCCACAGATACGCAGTATTTT. Its translation: CASWRTSGATDTQYF.